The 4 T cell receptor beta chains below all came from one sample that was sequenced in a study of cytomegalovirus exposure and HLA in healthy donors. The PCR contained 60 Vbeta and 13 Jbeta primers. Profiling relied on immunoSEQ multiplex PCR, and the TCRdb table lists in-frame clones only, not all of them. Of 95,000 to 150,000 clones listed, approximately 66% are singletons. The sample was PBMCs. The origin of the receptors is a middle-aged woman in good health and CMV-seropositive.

Written as DNA, the CDR3 is TGTGCCAGCAGCTTAAAGCGGAACACTGAAGCTTTCTTT. Its translation: CASSLKRNTEAFF. This rearrangement joins TRBV7-2 to TRBJ1-1; D gene uncertain. The V gene's germline CDR1 is SGHTA and CDR2 FQGNSA. V lost 2 bases to trimming and J lost 1 base, with 5 bases between them. The CDR3 consists of 13 residues.

In DNA form, the CDR3 reads TGTGCCAGCAGTTTGAAAGGGGTTGAGCTTGGACAGCCCCAGCATTTT. Encoded protein: CASSLKGVELGQPQHF. This chain uses TRBV28 with TRBJ1-5; D possibly corresponds to TRBD1 (5 bases). Germline-derived CDR1 and CDR2 are MDHEN and SYDVKM. Trimming pared 3 bases from V and 7 bases from J, leaving 19 bases between. The length of the CDR3 is 16 residues. The variable domain in full, with the rest retrieved from reference TRBV28 and TRBJ1-5, is DVKVTQSSRYLVKRTGEKVFLECVQDMDHENMFWYRQDPGLGLRLIYFSYDVKMKEKGDIPEGYSVSREKKERFSLILESASTNQTSMYLCASSLKGVELGQPQHFGDGTRLSIL.

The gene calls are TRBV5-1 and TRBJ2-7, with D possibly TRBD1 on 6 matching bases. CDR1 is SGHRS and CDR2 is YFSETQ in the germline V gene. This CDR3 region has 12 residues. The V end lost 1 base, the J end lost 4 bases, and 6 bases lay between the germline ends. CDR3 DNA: TGCGCCAGCAGCTTGACAGGGTACGAGCAGTACTTC. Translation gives CASSLTGYEQYF.

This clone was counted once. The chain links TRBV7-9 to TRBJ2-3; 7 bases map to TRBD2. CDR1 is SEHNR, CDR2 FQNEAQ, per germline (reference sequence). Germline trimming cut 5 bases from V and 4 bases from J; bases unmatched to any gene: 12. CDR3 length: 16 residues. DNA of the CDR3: TGTGCCAGCAGCGGAGAGACACTAGCGATATCAGATACGCAGTATTTT. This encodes CASSGETLAISDTQYF. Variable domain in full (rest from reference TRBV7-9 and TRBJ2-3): DTGVSQNPRHKITKRGQNVTFRCDPISEHNRLYWYRQTLGQGPEFLTYFQNEAQLEKSRLLSDRFSAERPKGSFSTLEIQRTEQGDSAMYLCASSGETLAISDTQYFGPGTRLTVL.